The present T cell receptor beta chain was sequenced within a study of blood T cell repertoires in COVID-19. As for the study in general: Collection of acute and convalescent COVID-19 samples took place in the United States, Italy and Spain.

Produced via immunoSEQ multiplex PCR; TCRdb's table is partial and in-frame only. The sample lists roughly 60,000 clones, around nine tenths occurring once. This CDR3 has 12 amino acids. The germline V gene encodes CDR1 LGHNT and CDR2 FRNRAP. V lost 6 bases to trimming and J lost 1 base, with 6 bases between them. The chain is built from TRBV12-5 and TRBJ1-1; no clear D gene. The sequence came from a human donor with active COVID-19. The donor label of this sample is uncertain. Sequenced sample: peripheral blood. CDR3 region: CASGRRNTEAFF. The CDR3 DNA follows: TGTGCTAGTGGAAGGAGGAACACTGAAGCTTTCTTT.